This T cell receptor (beta chain) was obtained from a study of blood T cell repertoires in COVID-19. Study-wide context: COVID-19 samples collected from the United States, Italy and Spain covered acute and convalescent phases. PBMCs, B-cell-depleted T cells, or T cells were the source of the cDNA or gDNA that made up the material.

How the authors handled the data: Amplified reference gene primers provided the basis for estimating nucleated cell counts. Some clones are missing from TCRdb's copy, which holds only in-frame ones; the method was immunoSEQ multiplex PCR. V and J calls and clone size are copied from that table; D and trimming were computed from the DNA. This repertoire shows about 130,000 clones, about four fifths found once; its top ten account for around 11%. CDR1 and CDR2 (germline): SEHNR, FQNEAQ (reference sequence). The V end lost 2 bases, the J end lost 10 bases, and 17 bases lay between the germline ends. The CDR3 spans 14 residues.

The sequenced material came from peripheral blood. The sequence was obtained from a man aged 55 to 70 with acute or convalescent COVID-19. The chain is built from TRBV7-9 and TRBJ1-1, with TRBD1 as a possible D gene (6 bases). This CDR3 reads CASSLMRGAGTAFF. CDR3 DNA: TGTGCCAGCAGCTTAATGCGGGGGGCAGGGACAGCTTTCTTT.